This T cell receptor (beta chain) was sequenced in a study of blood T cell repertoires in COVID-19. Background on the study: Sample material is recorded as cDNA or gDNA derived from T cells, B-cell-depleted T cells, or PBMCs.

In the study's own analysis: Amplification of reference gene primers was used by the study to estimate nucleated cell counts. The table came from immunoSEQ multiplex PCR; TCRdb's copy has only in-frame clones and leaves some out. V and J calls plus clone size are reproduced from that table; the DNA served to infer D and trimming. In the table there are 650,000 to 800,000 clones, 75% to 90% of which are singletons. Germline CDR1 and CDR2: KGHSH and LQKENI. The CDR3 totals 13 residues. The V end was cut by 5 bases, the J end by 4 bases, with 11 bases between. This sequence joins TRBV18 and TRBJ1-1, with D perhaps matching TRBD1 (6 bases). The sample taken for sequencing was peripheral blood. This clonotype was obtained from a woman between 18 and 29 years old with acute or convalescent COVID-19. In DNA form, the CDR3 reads TGTGCCAGCTCAGAGAGGGGGGGCACTGAAGCTTTCTTT. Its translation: CASSERGGTEAFF.